This T cell receptor (beta chain) was recovered during a study of tumor-infiltrating lymphocytes in primary liver carcinoma (dated by TCRdb to the late 2010s). Study-wide context: Between November 2015 and early 2016, 4 or 5 patients in China with histopathologically diagnosed primary liver carcinoma had their tumors surgically resected. The five patients, three men and two women aged 30 to 69 years, had hepatocellular carcinoma (four) or combined HCC and intrahepatic cholangiocarcinoma (one). The tumors of the five patients were staged as T1-T3 N0M0, with maximum diameters ranging from roughly 4 to 11 cm. Each sample produced about 3.65 to 7.13 million productive TCRbeta reads, and read depth showed no significant difference between tissue types. TCRbeta repertoire sequencing, expression microarrays and whole-exome sequencing were combined in the study across five regions of each liver tumor, with adjacent normal tissue and blood also included. A total of roughly 35 specimens from 5 patients, comprising around 25 tumor regions, 5 adjacent noncancerous liver tissues and 5 peripheral blood samples, were covered by TCRbeta repertoire sequencing. Technical replicate repertoires showed high reproducibility, with mean shared-clone rates about 0.86 and correlation coefficients above 0.95. Study-wide findings and limitations: With just four or five patients in the study, the authors point out that the findings should be validated in a larger study. Since the samples were bulk and unsorted, there was no way to compare CD4+ and CD8+ T cell repertoires. Repertoire overlap was found to be higher between tumor regions (mean roughly 35%) than between tumor-adjacent (about 17%) or tumor-blood (around 15%) pairs, consistent with antigen-driven expansion. The top 250 clones accounted for a significantly greater share of the repertoire in tumors than in blood (p = 0.039). Only the TCR beta chain was sequenced, so true repertoire diversity is likely underestimated because unpaired alpha chains were not captured.

About this clonotype: This clone's antigen is unknown. No quality values exist for individual bases; no much larger clone is one base distant.

Trimming removed 2 bases from V and 3 bases from J, leaving 10 bases between the germline ends. The germline V gene supplies CDR1 MNHEY and CDR2 SVGAGI. The CDR3 covers 14 residues, taking in both the cysteine and the phenylalanine. Solely the CDR3 DNA is kept, with 42 bases framed from the first base. TCRbeta-specific cDNA was reverse-transcribed from 500 to 550 ng total RNA using a constant-region primer and ProtoScript II reverse transcriptase. Construction of the TCRbeta libraries relied on three nested rounds of multiplex PCR, following a slightly modified ARM-PCR procedure. The first two PCR rounds used multiplex TRBV1-TRBV30 forward primers with a Cbeta reverse primer, each for about 10 cycles. A final 25-cycle PCR with Deep VentR polymerase added sample barcodes and Illumina adapters. Before sequencing, amplicons of 200-500 bp were purified from gel using a QIAquick gel extraction kit. An Illumina HiSeq 2500 was used to sequence the TCRbeta amplicons with 250-bp paired-end reads. As for how the authors treated the data: Quality trimming of reads was performed with Trimmomatic v0.33, and paired reads were merged with FLASH v1.2.11 so that full CDR3 sequences could be recovered. MiGEC v1.2.1b assigned V, D and J germline segments to the rearranged TCRbeta sequences. Clonotype statistics and Shannon-Wiener diversity indices were calculated with VDJtools v1.0.0. Except for diversity analysis, only each sample's 250 most abundant clonotypes were used in subsequent analyses to reduce sampling bias. TCRdb ran its own pipeline on the public reads, namely fastp trimming at Q25 and MiXCR clone calling, and kept in-frame beta chains. Rows matching on CDR3 protein sequence are summarized as one entry with the most common DNA and genes. Here the V and J calls rest on TCRdb's processing, not on the authors' analysis. Here the sample has some 190,000 distinct CDR3 sequences; 60% occur a single time. Of the sample, approximately 70% is held by the ten largest clones.

Blood RNA was extracted from unsorted whole blood using TRIzol reagent, and germline DNA was obtained with the DNeasy Blood & Tissue kit. Chronic HBV infection was present in the patients, and the patients were treatment-naive at sampling. About 4 milliliters of peripheral blood were collected into K2EDTA tubes before surgery. Sequencing used peripheral blood. This sequence originates from a man between 35 and 55 years old with primary liver carcinoma and hepatitis B virus infection. Rearrangement joined TRBV6-5 to TRBJ1-1, with the D gene too uncertain to name. The CDR3 reads as follows: CASSYVSSDTEAFF. In nucleotides, the sequence is TGTGCCAGCAGTTACGTGTCGAGTGACACTGAAGCTTTCTTT.